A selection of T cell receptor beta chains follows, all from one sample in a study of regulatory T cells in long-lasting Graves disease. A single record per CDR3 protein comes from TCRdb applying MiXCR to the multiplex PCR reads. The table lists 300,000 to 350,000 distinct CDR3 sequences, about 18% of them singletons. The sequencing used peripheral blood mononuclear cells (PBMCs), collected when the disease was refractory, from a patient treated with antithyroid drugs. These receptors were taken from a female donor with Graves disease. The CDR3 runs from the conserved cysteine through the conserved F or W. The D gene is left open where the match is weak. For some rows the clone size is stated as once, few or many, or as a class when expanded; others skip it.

TGTGCCAGCAGCCACCGGTCAGGGTACACCGGGGAGCTGTTTTTT | CASSHRSGYTGELFF | 15 | TRBJ2-2 | - | many | TRBV11-2
TGTGCCAGCAGTTCTTATATCCCGGGACAGATATATAGCAATCAGCCCCAGCATTTT | CASSSYIPGQIYSNQPQHF | 19 | TRBJ1-5 | TRBD1 | many | TRBV6-5
TGTGCCATCAGTGACGGGCTCTCTGGAAACACCATATATTTT | CAISDGLSGNTIYF | 14 | TRBJ1-3 | - | - | TRBV10-3
TGTGCCAGCAGCTTCAGTTCGCAGGGAACGACCTACAATGAGCAGTTCTTC | CASSFSSQGTTYNEQFF | 17 | TRBJ2-1 | - | - | TRBV7-2
TGCAGTGCAGCAGGGGGCTTTAGGGCCTACGAGCAGTACTTC | CSAAGGFRAYEQYF | 14 | TRBJ2-7 | TRBD1 | few | TRBV20-1
TGTGCCAGCAGTAACAGCGGAACCTCCTACGAGCAGTACTTC | CASSNSGTSYEQYF | 14 | TRBJ2-7 | - | few | TRBV6-1
TGTGCCAGCAGCTTAGGGACCCCAGGGGATGGCTACACCTTC | CASSLGTPGDGYTF | 14 | TRBJ1-2 | - | many | TRBV7-6
TGTGCCAGTAGTTGGGACAGGGGTATCTATGGCTACACCTTC | CASSWDRGIYGYTF | 14 | TRBJ1-2 | TRBD1 | few | TRBV19
TGTGCCAGCAGTCCCCAGGAGCTGCGTGAAAAACTGTTTTTT | CASSPQELREKLFF | 14 | TRBJ1-4 | - | many | TRBV28
TGTGCCATCAGTGAGGAAATGACAGGGGCCCGTGGGACCCAGTACTTC | CAISEEMTGARGTQYF | 16 | TRBJ2-5 | TRBD1 | - | TRBV10-3
TGCGCCAGCAGAAAACGGACAGGGCTATCCTACGAGCAGTACTTC | CASRKRTGLSYEQYF | 15 | TRBJ2-7 | TRBD1 | - | TRBV5-1
TGTGCCAGCAGCCCGTCTCGGGGGGGTCCCACTAGCAATCAGCCCCAGCATTTT | CASSPSRGGPTSNQPQHF | 18 | TRBJ1-5 | - | once | TRBV7-2
TGTGCCAGCAGTCTACAGGCTCGGGTGGCCGGGGAGCTGTTTTTT | CASSLQARVAGELFF | 15 | TRBJ2-2 | - | few | TRBV27
TGTGCCAGCAGTACAACTAGCGGGAGGGCCACCTACAATGAGCAGTTCTTC | CASSTTSGRATYNEQFF | 17 | TRBJ2-1 | TRBD2 | - | TRBV27
TGCAGCGCCCGGGGCAGGGGTGGAAACACCATATATTTT | CSARGRGGNTIYF | 13 | TRBJ1-3 | - | - | TRBV29-1
TGTGCCAGCAGTTTTTTTGCCGGGACAGGGCACGAGCAGTACTTC | CASSFFAGTGHEQYF | 15 | TRBJ2-7 | TRBD1 | many | TRBV12-3/TRBV12-4
TGTGCCAGCAGCCAAGACGGAGTTAGCAATCAGCCCCAGCATTTT | CASSQDGVSNQPQHF | 15 | TRBJ1-5 | - | few | TRBV4-2
TGTGCCAGCTCTGGGGCGGACAATGAGCAGTTCTTC | CASSGADNEQFF | 12 | TRBJ2-1 | - | few | TRBV12-3/TRBV12-4
TGCAGTGCTAGAGGGGACAGGAACACTGAAGCTTTCTTT | CSARGDRNTEAFF | 13 | TRBJ1-1 | TRBD1 | many | TRBV20-1
TGTGCCAGCAGCTTAGCCGGGGGGGGCGCACACACTGAAGCTTTCTTT | CASSLAGGGAHTEAFF | 16 | TRBJ1-1 | - | few | TRBV7-9
TGTGCCAGCAGTCAAGGGCCAGAGCAGTACTTC | CASSQGPEQYF | 11 | TRBJ2-7 | - | many | TRBV6-1
TGTGCCAGCAGCCTCCTAGGGACTAGCTACGAGCAGTACTTC | CASSLLGTSYEQYF | 14 | TRBJ2-7 | TRBD2 | many | TRBV3-1
TGTGCCAGCAGCTCTACCAACCTGAACACTGAAGCTCTCTTT | CASSSTNLNTEALF | 14 | TRBJ1-1 | - | - | TRBV7-9
TGCAGTGCTAGATTCCCCGGGACAGTTAACACCGGGGAGCTGTTTTTT | CSARFPGTVNTGELFF | 16 | TRBJ2-2 | TRBD1 | - | TRBV20-1
TGTGCCAGCAGCCAGCCCTGGGGGAACACTGAAGCTTTCTTT | CASSQPWGNTEAFF | 14 | TRBJ1-1 | - | many | TRBV11-1
TGTGCCAGCAGTTACGGGACGGTTTATGGCTACACCTTC | CASSYGTVYGYTF | 13 | TRBJ1-2 | - | few | TRBV6-5
TGTGCCTGGAGTGTTTGGACAAAGGGCACCGGGGAGCTGTTTTTT | CAWSVWTKGTGELFF | 15 | TRBJ2-2 | - | - | TRBV30
TGTGCCAGCAGGTACGGGGGACTCCGGACAGGGGGACGGAGCGCCCAAAACACCATATATTTT | CASRYGGLRTGGRSAQNTIYF | 21 | TRBJ1-3 | TRBD1 | - | TRBV6-2/TRBV6-3
TGTGCCAGCAGCCAAGATCGTGGGGACCAGCCCCAGCATTTT | CASSQDRGDQPQHF | 14 | TRBJ1-5 | - | few | TRBV4-2
TGTGCCAGCGGCCAGCGGGGGGCGCTTGAAGAGACCCAGTACTTC | CASGQRGALEETQYF | 15 | TRBJ2-5 | TRBD2 | many | TRBV11-1
TGTGCCAGCAGCGTGTCTGTGGGCGGGGAGCTGTTTTTT | CASSVSVGGELFF | 13 | TRBJ2-2 | - | few | TRBV9
TGTGCCAGCGCGACAGGGGAAGGAGAAAAACTGTTTTTT | CASATGEGEKLFF | 13 | TRBJ1-4 | TRBD1 | few | TRBV25-1
TGTGCCAGCAGTCCGGGACAGGGGATCGTAGACTATGGCTACACCTTC | CASSPGQGIVDYGYTF | 16 | TRBJ1-2 | TRBD1 | few | TRBV12-3/TRBV12-4
TGCAGTGCTAGGCAGGCCTCCGGGAACGAGCAGTACTTC | CSARQASGNEQYF | 13 | TRBJ2-7 | - | many | TRBV20-1
TGTGCCAGCTCATCCGGGACAAATAATTCACCCCTCCACTTT | CASSSGTNNSPLHF | 14 | TRBJ1-6 | - | many | TRBV18
TGTGCCAGCATGGATATCAATTCACCTCTCCACTTT | CASMDINSPLHF | 12 | TRBJ1-6 | - | many | TRBV6-1
TGTGCCAGCAGCCCCCTACCGGGACAGGGGAGAACTTTCTTT | CASSPLPGQGRTFF | 14 | TRBJ1-1 | TRBD1 | many | TRBV11-1
TGTGCCAGCTCACCAAGTGAGGGTTCCCCTTATGGCTACACCTTC | CASSPSEGSPYGYTF | 15 | TRBJ1-2 | - | few | TRBV18
TGTGCCAGCAGTTTCCTTTCCCAGCGCCCCTCCTACAATGAGCAGTTCTTC | CASSFLSQRPSYNEQFF | 17 | TRBJ2-1 | - | many | TRBV6-2/TRBV6-3
TGCGGCGTTGTAATGGCGGGACCTCTGGAGACCCAGTACTTC | CGVVMAGPLETQYF | 14 | TRBJ2-5 | - | - | TRBV29-1
TGTGCCAGCAGAACAAAACCGGGACAGGGATACAATGAGCAGTTCTTC | CASRTKPGQGYNEQFF | 16 | TRBJ2-1 | TRBD1 | - | TRBV6-2/TRBV6-3